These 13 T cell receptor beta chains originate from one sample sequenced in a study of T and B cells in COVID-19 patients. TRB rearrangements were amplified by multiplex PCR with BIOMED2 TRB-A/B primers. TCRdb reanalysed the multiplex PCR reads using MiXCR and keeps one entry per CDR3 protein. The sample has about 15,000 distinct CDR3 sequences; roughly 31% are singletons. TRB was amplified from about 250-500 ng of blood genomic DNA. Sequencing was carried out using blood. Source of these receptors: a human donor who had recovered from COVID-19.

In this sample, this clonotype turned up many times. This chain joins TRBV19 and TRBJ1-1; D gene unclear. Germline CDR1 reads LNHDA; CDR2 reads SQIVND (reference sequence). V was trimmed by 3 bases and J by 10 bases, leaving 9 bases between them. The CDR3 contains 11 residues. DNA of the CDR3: TGTGCCAGTAGTATCGCCCAGAGAGCTTTCTTT. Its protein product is CASSIAQRAFF.

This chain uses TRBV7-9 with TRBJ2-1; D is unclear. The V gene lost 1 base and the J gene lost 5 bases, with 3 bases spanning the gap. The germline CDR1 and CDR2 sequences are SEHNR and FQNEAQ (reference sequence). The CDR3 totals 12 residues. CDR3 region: CASSLVHNEQFF. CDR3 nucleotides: TGTGCCAGCAGCTTAGTCCACAATGAGCAGTTCTTC. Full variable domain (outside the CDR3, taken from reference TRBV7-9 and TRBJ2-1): DTGVSQNPRHKITKRGQNVTFRCDPISEHNRLYWYRQTLGQGPEFLTYFQNEAQLEKSRLLSDRFSAERPKGSFSTLEIQRTEQGDSAMYLCASSLVHNEQFFGPGTRLTVL.

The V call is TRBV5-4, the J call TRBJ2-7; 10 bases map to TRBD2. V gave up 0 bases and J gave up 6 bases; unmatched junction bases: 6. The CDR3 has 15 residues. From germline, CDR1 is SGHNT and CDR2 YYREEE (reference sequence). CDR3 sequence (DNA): TGTGCCAGCAGCTTGGACAGCCTAGCGGGAGTCGAGCAGTACTTC. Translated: CASSLDSLAGVEQYF.

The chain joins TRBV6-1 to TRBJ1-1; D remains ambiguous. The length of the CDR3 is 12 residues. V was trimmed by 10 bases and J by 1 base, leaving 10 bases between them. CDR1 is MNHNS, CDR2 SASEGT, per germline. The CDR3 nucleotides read TGTGCCACTCGGACGGGGAACACTGAAGCTTTCTTT. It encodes CATRTGNTEAFF.

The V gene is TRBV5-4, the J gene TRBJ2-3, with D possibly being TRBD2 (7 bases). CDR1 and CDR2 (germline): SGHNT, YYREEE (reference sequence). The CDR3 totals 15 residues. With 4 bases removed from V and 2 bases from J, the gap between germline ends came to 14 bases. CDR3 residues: CASSRGAGVTDTQYF. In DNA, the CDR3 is TGTGCCAGCAGCAGGGGGGCGGGGGTCACAGATACGCAGTATTTT.

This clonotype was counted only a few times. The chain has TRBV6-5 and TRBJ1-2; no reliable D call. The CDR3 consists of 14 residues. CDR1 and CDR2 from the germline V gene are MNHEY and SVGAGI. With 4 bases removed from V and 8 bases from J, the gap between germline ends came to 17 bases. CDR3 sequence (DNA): TGTGCCAGCAGTTCCGTAATAGAGAATCAAGGCTACACCTTC. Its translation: CASSSVIENQGYTF.

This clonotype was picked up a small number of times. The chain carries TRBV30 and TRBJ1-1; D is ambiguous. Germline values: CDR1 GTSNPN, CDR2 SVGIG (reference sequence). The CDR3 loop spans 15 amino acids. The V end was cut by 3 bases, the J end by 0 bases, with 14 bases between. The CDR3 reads CAWSPGSFMNTEAFF. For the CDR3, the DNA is TGTGCCTGGAGCCCGGGATCCTTCATGAACACTGAAGCTTTCTTT.

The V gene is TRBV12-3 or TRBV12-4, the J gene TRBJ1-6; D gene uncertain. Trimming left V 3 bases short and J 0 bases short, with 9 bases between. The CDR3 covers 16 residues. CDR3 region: CASSFGGSSYNSPLHF. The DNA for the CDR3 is TGTGCCAGCAGTTTCGGTGGGAGCTCCTATAATTCACCCCTCCACTTT.

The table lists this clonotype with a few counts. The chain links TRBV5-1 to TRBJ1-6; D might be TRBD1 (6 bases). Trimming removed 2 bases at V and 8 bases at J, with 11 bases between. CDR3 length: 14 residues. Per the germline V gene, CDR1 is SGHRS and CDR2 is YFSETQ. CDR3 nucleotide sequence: TGCGCCAGCAGCTTCGGACAGAGGGATTCACCCCTCCACTTT. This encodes CASSFGQRDSPLHF.

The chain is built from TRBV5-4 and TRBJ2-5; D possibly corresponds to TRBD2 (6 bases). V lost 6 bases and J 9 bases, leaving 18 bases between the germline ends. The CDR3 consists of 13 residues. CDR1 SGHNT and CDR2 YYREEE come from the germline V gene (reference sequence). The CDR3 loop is CASNWDGGRAQYF. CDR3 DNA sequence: TGTGCCAGCAACTGGGACGGGGGTAGGGCCCAGTACTTC.

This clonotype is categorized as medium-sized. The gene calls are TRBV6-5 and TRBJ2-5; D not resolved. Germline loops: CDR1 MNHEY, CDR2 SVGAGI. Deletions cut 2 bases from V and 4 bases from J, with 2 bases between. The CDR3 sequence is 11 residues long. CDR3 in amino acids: CASSYLETQYF. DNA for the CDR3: TGTGCCAGCAGTTACCTAGAGACCCAGTACTTC.

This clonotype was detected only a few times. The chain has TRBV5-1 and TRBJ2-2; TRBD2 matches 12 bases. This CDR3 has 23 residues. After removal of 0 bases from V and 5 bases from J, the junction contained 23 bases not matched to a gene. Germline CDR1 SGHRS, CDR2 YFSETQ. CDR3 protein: CASSLEPPGTSGYRSGGTGELFF. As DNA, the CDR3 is TGCGCCAGCAGCTTGGAACCTCCCGGGACTAGCGGGTACCGATCGGGGGGGACCGGGGAGCTGTTTTTT.

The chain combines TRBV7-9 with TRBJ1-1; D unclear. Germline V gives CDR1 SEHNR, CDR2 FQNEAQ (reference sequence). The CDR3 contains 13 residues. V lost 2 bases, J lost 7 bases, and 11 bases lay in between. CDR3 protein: CASSLSKGGEAFF. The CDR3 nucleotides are TGTGCCAGCAGCTTATCCAAAGGAGGTGAAGCTTTCTTT.